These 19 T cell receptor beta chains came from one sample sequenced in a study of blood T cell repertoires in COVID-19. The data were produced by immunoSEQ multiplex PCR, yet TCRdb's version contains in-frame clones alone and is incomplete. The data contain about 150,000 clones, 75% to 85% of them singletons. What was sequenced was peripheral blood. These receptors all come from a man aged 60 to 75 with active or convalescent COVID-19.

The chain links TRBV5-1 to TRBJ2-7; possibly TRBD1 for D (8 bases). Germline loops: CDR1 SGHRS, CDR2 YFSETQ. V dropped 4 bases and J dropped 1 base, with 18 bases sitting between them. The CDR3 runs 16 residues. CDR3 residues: CASSLRGDRSSYEQYF. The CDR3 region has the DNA TGCGCCAGCAGCCTCCGGGGGGACAGGTCGTCCTACGAGCAGTACTTC.

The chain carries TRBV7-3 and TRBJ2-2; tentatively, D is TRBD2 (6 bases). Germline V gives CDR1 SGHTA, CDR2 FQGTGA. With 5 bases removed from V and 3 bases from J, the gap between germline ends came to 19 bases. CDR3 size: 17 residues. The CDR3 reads CASSRGEKWRDTGELFF. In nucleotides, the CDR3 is TGTGCCAGCAGCCGAGGCGAGAAATGGAGGGACACCGGGGAGCTGTTTTTT. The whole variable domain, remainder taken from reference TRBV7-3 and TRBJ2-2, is GAGVSQTPSNKVTEKGKYVELRCDPISGHTALYWYRQSLGQGPEFLIYFQGTGAADDSGLPNDRFFAVRPEGSVSTLKIQRTERGDSAVYLCASSRGEKWRDTGELFFGEGSRLTVL.

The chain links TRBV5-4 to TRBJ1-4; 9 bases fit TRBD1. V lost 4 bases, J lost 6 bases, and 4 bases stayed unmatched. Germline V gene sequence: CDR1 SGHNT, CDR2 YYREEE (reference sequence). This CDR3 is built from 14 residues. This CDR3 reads CASSPGQGDEKLFF. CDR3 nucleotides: TGTGCCAGCAGCCCGGGACAGGGCGATGAAAAACTGTTTTTT.

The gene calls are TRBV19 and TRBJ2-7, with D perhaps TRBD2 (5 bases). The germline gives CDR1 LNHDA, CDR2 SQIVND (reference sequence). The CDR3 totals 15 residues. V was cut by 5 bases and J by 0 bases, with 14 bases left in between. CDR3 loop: CASSDGLSSSYEQYF. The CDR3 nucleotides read TGTGCCAGTAGTGATGGACTCTCGAGCTCCTACGAGCAGTACTTC.

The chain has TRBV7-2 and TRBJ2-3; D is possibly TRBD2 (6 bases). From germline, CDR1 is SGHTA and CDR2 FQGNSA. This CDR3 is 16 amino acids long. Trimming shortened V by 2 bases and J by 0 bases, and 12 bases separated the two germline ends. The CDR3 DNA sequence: TGTGCCAGCAGCTTAATTGGAGGGGCGAGCACAGATACGCAGTATTTT. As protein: CASSLIGGASTDTQYF.

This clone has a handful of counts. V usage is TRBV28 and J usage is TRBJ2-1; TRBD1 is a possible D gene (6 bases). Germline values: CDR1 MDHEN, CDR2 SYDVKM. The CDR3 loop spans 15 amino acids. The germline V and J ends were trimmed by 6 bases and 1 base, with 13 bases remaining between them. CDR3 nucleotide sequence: TGTGCCAGCAGGTCTGCGACAGGATCCTACAATGAGCAGTTCTTC. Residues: CASRSATGSYNEQFF.

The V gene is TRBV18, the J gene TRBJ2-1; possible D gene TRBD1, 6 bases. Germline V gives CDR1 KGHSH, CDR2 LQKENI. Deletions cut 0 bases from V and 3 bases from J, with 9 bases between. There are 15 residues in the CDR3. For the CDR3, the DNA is TGTGCCAGCTCACCACCTAGGGGGTACTACAATGAGCAGTTCTTC. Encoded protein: CASSPPRGYYNEQFF.

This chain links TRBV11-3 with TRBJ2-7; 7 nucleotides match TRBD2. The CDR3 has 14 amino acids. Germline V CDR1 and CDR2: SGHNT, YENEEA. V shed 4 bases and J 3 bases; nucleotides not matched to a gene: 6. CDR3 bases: TGTGCCAGCAGCTCAGGACTAGAGGGCTACGAGCAGTACTTC. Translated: CASSSGLEGYEQYF. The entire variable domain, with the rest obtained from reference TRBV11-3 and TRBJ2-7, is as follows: EAGVVQSPRYKIIEKKQPVAFWCNPISGHNTLYWYLQNLGQGPELLIRYENEEAVDDSQLPKDRFSAERLKGVDSTLKIQPAELGDSAVYLCASSSGLEGYEQYFGPGTRLTVT.

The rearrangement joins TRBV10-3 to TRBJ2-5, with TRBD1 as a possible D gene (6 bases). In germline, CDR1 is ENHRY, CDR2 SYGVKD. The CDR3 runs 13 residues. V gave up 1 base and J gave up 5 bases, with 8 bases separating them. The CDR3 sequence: CAISEYREETQYF. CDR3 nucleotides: TGTGCCATCAGTGAGTACAGGGAGGAGACCCAGTACTTC.

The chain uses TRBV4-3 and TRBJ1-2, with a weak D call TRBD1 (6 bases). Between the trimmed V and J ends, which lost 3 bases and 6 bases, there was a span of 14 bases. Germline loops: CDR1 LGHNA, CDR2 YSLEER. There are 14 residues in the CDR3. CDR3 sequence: CASSQTAGADGYTF. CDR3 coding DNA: TGCGCCAGCAGCCAGACCGCAGGGGCTGATGGCTACACCTTC.

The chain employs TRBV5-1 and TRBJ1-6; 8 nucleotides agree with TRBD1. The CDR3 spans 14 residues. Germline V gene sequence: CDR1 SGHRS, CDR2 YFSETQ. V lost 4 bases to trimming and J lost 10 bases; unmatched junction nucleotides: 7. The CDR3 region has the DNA TGCGCCAGCAGCGCGGCGACAGGGGTATCACCCCTCCACTTT. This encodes CASSAATGVSPLHF.

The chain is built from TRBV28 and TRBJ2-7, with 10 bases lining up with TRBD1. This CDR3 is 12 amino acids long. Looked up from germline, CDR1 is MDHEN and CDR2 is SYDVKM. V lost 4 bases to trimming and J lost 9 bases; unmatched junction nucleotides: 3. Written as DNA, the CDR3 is TGTGCCAGCAGTTCGGGACAGGGGATGCAGTACTTC. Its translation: CASSSGQGMQYF.

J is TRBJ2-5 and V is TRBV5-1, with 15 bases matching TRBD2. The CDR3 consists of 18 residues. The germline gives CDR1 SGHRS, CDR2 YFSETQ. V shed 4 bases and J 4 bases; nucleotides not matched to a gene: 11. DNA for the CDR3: TGCGCCAGCAGCGGGGGACTAGCGGGAGGTTGGGGCCGAGAGACCCAGTACTTC. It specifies CASSGGLAGGWGRETQYF. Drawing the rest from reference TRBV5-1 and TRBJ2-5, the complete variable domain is KAGVTQTPRYLIKTRGQQVTLSCSPISGHRSVSWYQQTPGQGLQFLFEYFSETQRNKGNFPGRFSGRQFSNSRSEMNVSTLELGDSALYLCASSGGLAGGWGRETQYFGPGTRLLVL.

The CDR3 spells CASSVGQNYGYTF. CDR3 coding DNA: TGCGCCAGCAGCGTGGGACAGAACTATGGCTACACCTTC. The chain employs TRBV5-1 and TRBJ1-2; the match to TRBD1 covers 7 bases. Germline V gives CDR1 SGHRS, CDR2 YFSETQ. With 4 bases clipped from V and 2 bases from J, the junction kept 2 bases outside the gene matches. This CDR3 is built from 13 residues.

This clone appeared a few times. DNA of the CDR3: TGTGCCATCAGTGAACTAGGGCTTTCGGGGTCACCCCTCCACTTT. This codes for CAISELGLSGSPLHF. The V and J genes are TRBV10-3 and TRBJ1-6; D uncertain. V lost 3 bases and J 10 bases, leaving 16 bases between the germline ends. The CDR3 consists of 15 residues. Germline-derived CDR1 and CDR2 are ENHRY and SYGVKD.

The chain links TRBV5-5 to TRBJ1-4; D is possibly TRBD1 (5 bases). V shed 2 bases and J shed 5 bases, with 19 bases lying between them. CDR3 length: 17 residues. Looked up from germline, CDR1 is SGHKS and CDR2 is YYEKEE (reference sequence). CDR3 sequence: CASSFLATGISNEKLFF. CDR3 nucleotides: TGTGCCAGCAGCTTTTTGGCTACAGGCATTTCCAATGAAAAACTGTTTTTT.

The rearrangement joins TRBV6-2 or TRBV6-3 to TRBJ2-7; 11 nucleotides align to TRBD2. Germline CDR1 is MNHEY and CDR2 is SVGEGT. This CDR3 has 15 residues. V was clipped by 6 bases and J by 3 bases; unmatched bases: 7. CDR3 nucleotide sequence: TGTGCCAGCAGCCGTCGACTAGCGGGGAACTACGAGCAGTACTTC. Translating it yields CASSRRLAGNYEQYF.

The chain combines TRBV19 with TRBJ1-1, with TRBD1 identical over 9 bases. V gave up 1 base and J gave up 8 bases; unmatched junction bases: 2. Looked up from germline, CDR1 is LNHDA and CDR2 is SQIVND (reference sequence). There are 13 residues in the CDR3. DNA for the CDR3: TGTGCCAGTAGTATAGGGACAGGGGACGAAGCTTTCTTT. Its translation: CASSIGTGDEAFF.

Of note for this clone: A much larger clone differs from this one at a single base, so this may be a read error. In DNA form, the CDR3 reads TGTGCCAGCAGCTTCATGAACACTGAAGCTTTCTTT. Translation gives CASSFMNTEAFF. This chain uses TRBV11-3 with TRBJ1-1; D not resolved. CDR3 size: 12 residues. CDR1 is SGHNT and CDR2 is YENEEA in the germline V gene. The V and J ends lost 3 bases and 0 bases respectively, with 2 bases between them.